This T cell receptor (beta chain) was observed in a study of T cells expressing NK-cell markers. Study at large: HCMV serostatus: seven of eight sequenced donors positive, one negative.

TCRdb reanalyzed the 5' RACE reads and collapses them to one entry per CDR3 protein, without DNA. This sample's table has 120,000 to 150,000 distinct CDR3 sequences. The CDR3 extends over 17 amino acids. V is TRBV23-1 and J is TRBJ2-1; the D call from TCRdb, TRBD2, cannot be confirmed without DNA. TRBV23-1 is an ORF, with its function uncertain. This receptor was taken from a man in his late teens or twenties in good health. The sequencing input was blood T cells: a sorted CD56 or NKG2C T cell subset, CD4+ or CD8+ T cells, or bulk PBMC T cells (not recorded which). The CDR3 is CASSPLGGLATYNEQFF.